These T cell receptor beta chains were read from a single sample in a study of control samples from healthy donors and cancer patients. This table comes from immunoSEQ multiplex PCR, and its TCRdb copy is limited to in-frame clones, with some not included. The table shows fewer than 250,000 clones, with approximately 91% occurring only once. The sequenced material came from blood. The source is a man between 25 and 39 years old in good health. Each CDR3 is given with its conserved first and last residue. Fields, in order: V gene, D gene, clone size, J gene, CDR3 DNA, CDR3 protein. D genes are given only for firm matches. Size values are once, few and many counts, or a class for expanded clones, and some rows have none.

>TRBV24-1|TRBD1|.|TRBJ2-3
TGTGCCACCAGTGAGCGACAGGGGGCTCTGTCAGATACGCAGTATTTT
CATSERQGALSDTQYF
>TRBV29-1|.|once|TRBJ1-1
TGCAGCGTTGAACGTCGGCACATGAACACTGAAGCTTTCTTT
CSVERRHMNTEAFF
>TRBV9|.|once|TRBJ2-7
TGTGCCAGCAGCGCCCATGGGGAGGGGGTCTACGAGCAGTACTTC
CASSAHGEGVYEQYF
>TRBV29-1|.|.|TRBJ1-1
TGCAGCGTTGAAGCCCGCGGCACTGAAGCTTTCTTT
CSVEARGTEAFF
>TRBV15|.|.|TRBJ1-1
TGTGCCACCAGCAGAGATGGTGGCAGGAGATGGAACACTGAAGCTTTCTTT
CATSRDGGRRWNTEAFF
>TRBV5-6|TRBD1|.|TRBJ1-5
TGTGCCAGCAGCTTGGGGGACAGGGGACCGAATCAGCCCCAGCATTTT
CASSLGDRGPNQPQHF
>TRBV20-1|.|.|TRBJ2-7
TGCAGTGCTAGTGGTTTGAAGGCGAGCTCCTACGAGCAGTACTTC
CSASGLKASSYEQYF
>TRBV4-2|.|few|TRBJ2-2
TGTGCCAGCAGCCTGTCCGGAGTAGACACCGGGGAGCTGTTTTTT
CASSLSGVDTGELFF
>TRBV27|TRBD1|.|TRBJ1-4
TGTGCCAGTCGGGGGACAGTTAATGAAAAACTGTTTTTT
CASRGTVNEKLFF
>TRBV5-4|TRBD2|.|TRBJ2-7
TGTGCCAGCAGCCCCGGACTAGCGGGGGGTATGTACGAGCAGTACTTC
CASSPGLAGGMYEQYF
>TRBV5-1|.|.|TRBJ1-2
TGCGCCAGCAGCTTGGGGGATAACTATGGCTACACCTTC
CASSLGDNYGYTF
>TRBV5-1|.|.|TRBJ2-5
TGCGCCAGCAGCCTACGGGTTGTGAACGAGACCCAGTACTTC
CASSLRVVNETQYF
>TRBV5-1|TRBD1|.|TRBJ2-1
TGCGCCAGCAGCTCCCCGGGACAGGGAGACAATGAGCAGTTCTTC
CASSSPGQGDNEQFF
>TRBV5-1|TRBD2|.|TRBJ2-2
TGCGCCAGCAGCGGGGGACTAGCGGGGAACACCGGGGAGCTGTTTTTT
CASSGGLAGNTGELFF
>TRBV10-1|TRBD1|.|TRBJ1-2
TGCGCCAGCAGTGACGACAGGGTCTATGGCTACACCTTC
CASSDDRVYGYTF
>TRBV15|.|.|TRBJ2-3
TGTGCCACCAGCAGAGATTTCCAGGCAAGCACAGATACGCAGTATTTT
CATSRDFQASTDTQYF
>TRBV7-2|TRBD1|once|TRBJ2-1
TGTGCCAGCAGCTCTAGATCGACAGGGGGCTCCTACAATGAGCAGTTCTTC
CASSSRSTGGSYNEQFF
>TRBV19|.|.|TRBJ1-1
TGTGCCAGTAGACAGTTTCTTATGAACACTGAAGCTTTCTTT
CASRQFLMNTEAFF
>TRBV5-4|.|.|TRBJ2-5
TGTGCCAGCAGCTCCCCGGGACACCCAGAGACCCAGTACTTC
CASSSPGHPETQYF
>TRBV11-2|.|.|TRBJ1-3
TGTGCCAGCAGCTCCGGACAGTCTCGATGGAACACCATATATTTT
CASSSGQSRWNTIYF
>TRBV9|TRBD1|.|TRBJ2-6
TGTGCCAGCAGCGAGGGACAGGGGACGTCCCTGACTTTC
CASSEGQGTSLTF
>TRBV30|.|.|TRBJ1-6
TGTGCCTGGGAGACAGACAGCGCTTATAATTCACCCCTCCACTTT
CAWETDSAYNSPLHF
>TRBV3-1/TRBV3-2|.|.|TRBJ2-2
TGTGCCAGCAGCCTCGCCTCTGGTAACACCGGGGAGCTGTTTTTT
CASSLASGNTGELFF
>TRBV11-2|.|.|TRBJ1-1
TGTGCCAGCAGCTTCCTGGGAGGGGGGCGGACTGAAGCTTTCTTT
CASSFLGGGRTEAFF
>TRBV10-2|.|.|TRBJ2-7
TGCGCCAGCAGGCCACCCGCCTACGAGCAGTACTTC
CASRPPAYEQYF
>TRBV3-1/TRBV3-2|.|.|TRBJ1-1
TGTGCCAGCAGCCCGATGGGGAGTACTATGAACACTGAAGCTTTCTTT
CASSPMGSTMNTEAFF
>TRBV5-1|.|.|TRBJ2-1
TGCGCCAGCAGCCCCCAAGGGGTGGGAAATGAGCAGTTCTTC
CASSPQGVGNEQFF
>TRBV7-2|.|.|TRBJ1-1
TGTGCCAGCAGCTTCGGGGGGAACACTGAAGCTTTCTTT
CASSFGGNTEAFF
>TRBV6-6|.|once|TRBJ1-1
TGTGCCAGCAGTCAGGGTAGCACTGAAGCTTTCTTT
CASSQGSTEAFF
>TRBV19|.|.|TRBJ1-1
TGTGCCAGTAGTAAGGGAGTGAACACTGAAGCTTTCTTT
CASSKGVNTEAFF
>TRBV18|.|.|TRBJ2-3
TGTGCCAGCTCACCGAAAGGGACCACAGATACGCAGTATTTT
CASSPKGTTDTQYF
>TRBV1|.|.|TRBJ1-1
TGCACCAGCAGCCAGGACAGGGGTTTAAACCACACTGAAGCTTTCTTT
CTSSQDRGLNHTEAFF
>TRBV20-1|.|.|TRBJ1-1
TGCAGTGCTAGTGCGGTACCGGGTGGCACTGAAGCTTTCTTT
CSASAVPGGTEAFF
>TRBV15|.|.|TRBJ1-3
TGTGCCACCAGCAGAGACGGAAACTCTGGAAACACCATATATTTT
CATSRDGNSGNTIYF
>TRBV3-1/TRBV3-2|.|.|TRBJ2-6
TGTGCCAGCAGCCCCGCCGTTGGTGACAACGTCCTGACTTTC
CASSPAVGDNVLTF
>TRBV5-1|.|.|TRBJ2-3
TGCGCCAGCAGCTTGCAGGGGACCACAGATACGCAGTATTTT
CASSLQGTTDTQYF
>TRBV27|TRBD1|.|TRBJ1-5
TGTGCCAGCGGACAGGGTCCGTATAGCAATCAGCCCCAGCATTTT
CASGQGPYSNQPQHF